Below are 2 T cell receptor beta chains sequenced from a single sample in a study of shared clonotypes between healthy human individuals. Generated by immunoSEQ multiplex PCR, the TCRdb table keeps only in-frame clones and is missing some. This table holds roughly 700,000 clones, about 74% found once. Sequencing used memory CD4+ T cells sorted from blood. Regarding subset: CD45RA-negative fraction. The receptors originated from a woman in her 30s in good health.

CDR3 amino acids: CASSGTGAYGYTF. CDR3 in DNA: TGTGCCAGCAGTGGAACAGGGGCCTATGGCTACACCTTC. The rearrangement uses TRBV2 and TRBJ1-2, with 7 nucleotides matching TRBD1. Germline V lookup: CDR1 SNHLY, CDR2 FYNNEI. Trimming cost V 4 bases and J 4 bases; bases outside gene matches: 3. The CDR3 is made up of 13 amino acids.

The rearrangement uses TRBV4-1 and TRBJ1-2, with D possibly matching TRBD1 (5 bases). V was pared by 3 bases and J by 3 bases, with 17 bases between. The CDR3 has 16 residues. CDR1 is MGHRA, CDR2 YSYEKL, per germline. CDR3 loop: CASSQPWRGRDYGYTF. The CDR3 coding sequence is TGCGCCAGCAGCCAGCCATGGAGGGGTCGGGACTATGGCTACACCTTC.